The text below deals with one T cell receptor beta chain. Per the original methods: The assay estimated nucleated cells by amplifying reference gene primers. Repertoires were generated with immunoSEQ multiplex PCR, while TCRdb's copy carries only in-frame clones and drops some. That table gives V, J and clone size, and the DNA gave D and trimming. The sample lists about 50,000 clones, 75% to 90% seen once, with roughly 15% in the top ten. The data were obtained in a study of blood T cell repertoires in COVID-19. Study summary: Sources were T cells, B-cell-depleted T cells, or PBMCs; the material itself was cDNA or gDNA.

The CDR3 has 15 amino acids. The germline V gene has CDR1 SGHRS and CDR2 YFSETQ. V lost 5 bases and J lost 3; bases outside the gene matches: 10. The origin of this receptor is a human donor in a cohort sampled during active COVID-19. The chain uses TRBV5-1 and TRBJ2-7; 8 bases line up with TRBD2. Sequenced material: peripheral blood. As DNA, the CDR3 is TGCGCCAGCAGTTCAGTCGGCGGGGGGAACTACGAGCAGTACTTC. Its protein is CASSSVGGGNYEQYF.